The rows below give T cell receptor beta chains drawn from one sample of a study of T cells in Graves' hyperthyroidism and ophthalmopathy. MiXCR, applied by TCRdb to the multiplex PCR reads, yields one record per CDR3 protein. The sample has about 420,000 distinct CDR3 sequences; around 15% are singletons. Sequencing used blood. The receptor source for this set is a woman under 30 with Graves' hyperthyroidism. CDR3s include the opening cysteine and the closing phenylalanine or tryptophan. D genes are given only for firm matches. Only some rows state a clone size, as once, few, many or a class for expanded clones.

cdr3_nt cdr3_aa d_call v_call clone_size j_call
TGCAGTGCTCGAGAAGACGGGACAGGGGGTTGGGAGCAGTACTTC CSAREDGTGGWEQYF TRBD1 TRBV20-1 many TRBJ2-7
TGTGCCAGCAGCCAAGATCGGGCAGGGGATCAGCCCCAGCATTTT CASSQDRAGDQPQHF - TRBV4-2 few TRBJ1-5
TGCAGTGCTAGAAGTGGCCTAGGGACCTACGAGCAGTACTTC CSARSGLGTYEQYF - TRBV20-1 few TRBJ2-7
TGCGCCAGCGGCCCAGGGACAGGGGGGGAAGCTTTCTTT CASGPGTGGEAFF TRBD1 TRBV5-1 - TRBJ1-1
TGCAGTGCGATACCTTTAGGGGGCGGGGTCACCTACGAGCAGTACTTC CSAIPLGGGVTYEQYF - TRBV20-1 many TRBJ2-7
TGTGCCAGCAGTCCGGGACTAGCGGGAGCGGAAACAGATACGCAGTATTTT CASSPGLAGAETDTQYF TRBD2 TRBV12-3/TRBV12-4 - TRBJ2-3
TGCAGTGCTCGAACCAGCGGAAGCACAGATACGCAGTATTTT CSARTSGSTDTQYF - TRBV20-1 many TRBJ2-3
TGTGCCTGGAGTTCCCCAGGGCGGGACACAGATACGCAGTATTTT CAWSSPGRDTDTQYF - TRBV30 many TRBJ2-3
TGTGCCACCAGGAAGAGGGATGCGGGTTTGTATGGCTACACCTTC CATRKRDAGLYGYTF - TRBV6-1 few TRBJ1-2
TGTGCCAGCACCTCTGGGGGGGGGCGGGGGTATGGCAATCAGCCCCAGCATTTT CASTSGGGRGYGNQPQHF - TRBV12-3/TRBV12-4 many TRBJ1-5
TGCGCCAGCAGCCCTCGACTAGTTGGGGAGCAGTTCTTC CASSPRLVGEQFF - TRBV5-1 few TRBJ2-1
TGTGCCAGCTCACCGCTAGTTAACGAGCAGTACTTC CASSPLVNEQYF - TRBV18 many TRBJ2-7
TGTGCCTCTGGGACCCCGGGGGAAAAACTGTTTTTT CASGTPGEKLFF - TRBV30 few TRBJ1-4